These 14 T cell receptor beta chains share one sample of origin, sequenced in a study of blood T cell repertoires in COVID-19 (dated by TCRdb to the early 2020s). Libraries came from the immunoSEQ multiplex PCR assay. TCRdb limited this immuneACCESS table to in-frame rearrangements with V and J called. A share of clones is missing; checked studies link under half to unresolved V genes, and the rest is unexplained. The sample table shows approximately 160,000 clones, and 90% are seen once. 0.5% to 0.6% of the sample is in the top ten clones. The sample comprised peripheral blood. These TCRs come from a man aged 50 to 59 with acute or convalescent COVID-19.

This CDR3 is CASSQGTGASRSPLHF. Written as DNA, the CDR3 is TGTGCCAGCAGCCAGGGGACAGGCGCGTCTCGTTCACCCCTCCACTTT. The chain carries TRBV28 and TRBJ1-6; TRBD1 matches at 8 bases. The junction had 13 bases not matched to a gene; V was cut back by 6 bases and J by 9 bases. Germline V CDR1 and CDR2: MDHEN, SYDVKM. The CDR3 sequence is 16 residues long.

This sequence joins TRBV5-6 and TRBJ2-2; possibly TRBD1 for D (8 bases). CDR1 SGHDT and CDR2 YYEEEE come from the germline V gene. V lost 2 bases to trimming and J lost 5 bases, with 13 bases between them. CDR3 length: 15 amino acids. The CDR3 protein is CASSLQGGRTGELFF. DNA of the CDR3: TGTGCCAGCAGCTTACAGGGGGGGCGAACCGGGGAGCTGTTTTTT.

This sequence joins TRBV18 and TRBJ2-5; unclear D gene. V lost 1 base, J lost 1 base, and 7 bases lay in between. Germline loops: CDR1 KGHSH, CDR2 LQKENI. The CDR3 is made up of 14 amino acids. This chain's CDR3 is CASSPRLIQETQYF. The CDR3 bases are TGTGCCAGCTCACCACGGCTGATCCAAGAGACCCAGTACTTC.

The rearrangement joins TRBV10-3 to TRBJ2-2; 7 nucleotides match TRBD1. The CDR3 extends over 15 amino acids. J lost 6 bases, V lost 2 bases, and 6 bases had no gene match. CDR1 ENHRY and CDR2 SYGVKD come from the germline V gene. CDR3 sequence (DNA): TGTGCCATCAGTGAGCGGACAGGCTTTCCCGGGGAGCTGTTTTTT. This translates into CAISERTGFPGELFF.

The rearrangement links TRBV5-1 to TRBJ2-5, with 8 bases fitting TRBD2. Germline CDR1 is SGHRS and CDR2 is YFSETQ. The CDR3 is 15 residues long. Trimming at V came to 4 bases and at J to 7 bases, leaving 12 bases not matched to a gene. CDR3 in DNA: TGCGCCAGCAGCCCGACACTAGCGGAGAAAGGGACCCAGTACTTC. Residues: CASSPTLAEKGTQYF. Filled out from reference TRBV5-1 and TRBJ2-5, the complete variable domain reads KAGVTQTPRYLIKTRGQQVTLSCSPISGHRSVSWYQQTPGQGLQFLFEYFSETQRNKGNFPGRFSGRQFSNSRSEMNVSTLELGDSALYLCASSPTLAEKGTQYFGPGTRLLVL.

The chain links TRBV28 to TRBJ1-3; 8 bases are shared with TRBD1. The CDR3 is 13 residues long. From germline, CDR1 is MDHEN and CDR2 SYDVKM. V shed 3 bases and J 8 bases; nucleotides not matched to a gene: 3. DNA of the CDR3: TGTGCCAGCAGTTTTCAGGGGGCTTACACCATATATTTT. It specifies CASSFQGAYTIYF.

The J gene is TRBJ1-4, the V gene TRBV28, with D perhaps TRBD1 (5 bases). This CDR3 has 17 residues. The germline V gene encodes CDR1 MDHEN and CDR2 SYDVKM. V was clipped by 4 bases and J by 7 bases, with 22 bases between them. This CDR3 reads CASSSGGGWSYGEKLFF. The DNA for the CDR3 is TGTGCCAGCAGTTCAGGCGGGGGATGGAGTTATGGTGAAAAACTGTTTTTT.

The V gene is TRBV19, the J gene TRBJ2-1; 8 bases align to TRBD2. CDR1 and CDR2 (germline): LNHDA, SQIVND (reference sequence). The CDR3 sequence is 16 residues long. Germline trimming cut 3 bases from V and 2 bases from J; bases unmatched to any gene: 6. CDR3 protein: CASSITGGAPYNEQFF. The DNA of the CDR3 is TGTGCCAGTAGTATTACGGGGGGGGCCCCCTACAATGAGCAGTTCTTC. The full variable domain, its missing parts supplied by reference TRBV19 and TRBJ2-1, is DGGITQSPKYLFRKEGQNVTLSCEQNLNHDAMYWYRQDPGQGLRLIYYSQIVNDFQKGDIAEGYSVSREKKESFPLTVTSAQKNPTAFYLCASSITGGAPYNEQFFGPGTRLTVL.

The chain has TRBV21-1 and TRBJ2-6; the DNA was not used to check the table's D call, TRBD1. TRBV21-1 counts as a pseudogene. CDR3 length equals 18 residues. The CDR3 reads CASSKGGTGVTGANVLTF. In nucleotides, the CDR3 is TGTGCCAGCAGCAAAGGGGGGACAGGAGTTACTGGGGCCAACGTCCTGACTTTC.

The chain uses TRBV6-6 and TRBJ1-1, with D perhaps TRBD1 (5 bases). CDR1 and CDR2 (germline): MNHNY, SVGAGI (reference sequence). The length of the CDR3 is 12 residues. Trimming took off 6 bases at V and 4 bases at J, with 9 bases between the two ends. The CDR3 nucleotides are TGTGCCAGCAGCACGACAGCCACTGAAGCTTTCTTT. Its translation: CASSTTATEAFF.

This clone occurred a few times. The chain combines TRBV5-1 with TRBJ2-7, with a weak D call TRBD2 (6 bases). V was shortened by 3 bases and J by 8 bases, with 15 bases between the two germline ends. The CDR3 runs 13 residues. Looked up from germline, CDR1 is SGHRS and CDR2 is YFSETQ. CDR3 nucleotides: TGCGCCAGCAGCTATTCGCCTGGGACTCAGCAGTACGTC. Translating gives CASSYSPGTQQYV.

The rearrangement joins TRBV5-5 to TRBJ2-5; TRBD1 aligns across 8 bases. V dropped 0 bases and J dropped 1; count of bases not matched to a gene: 11. The CDR3 runs to 18 residues. Germline loops: CDR1 SGHKS, CDR2 YYEKEE (reference sequence). The CDR3 DNA reads TGTGCCAGCAGCTTGGGACAGGGGATGTTGTTGGTCCAAGAGACCCAGTACTTC. Translating gives CASSLGQGMLLVQETQYF.

V is TRBV29-1 and J is TRBJ2-7, with D perhaps TRBD2 (6 bases). Germline loops: CDR1 SQVTM, CDR2 ANQGSEA. This CDR3 has 11 amino acids. V was trimmed by 6 bases and J by 7 bases, leaving 13 bases between them. The CDR3, as DNA: TGCAGCGTACGGGACTTCATGGAGCAGTACTTC. It yields the protein CSVRDFMEQYF.

The V and J genes are TRBV19 and TRBJ2-2; no clear D. Trimming left V 4 bases short and J 1 base short, with 16 bases between. CDR1 and CDR2 from the germline V gene are LNHDA and SQIVND (reference sequence). There are 17 residues in the CDR3. The CDR3, as DNA: TGTGCCAGTAGTACCCTGGGCCCGCTCGTGAACACCGGGGAGCTGTTTTTT. Translated, it gives CASSTLGPLVNTGELFF.